This TCR beta chain stems from a study of blood T cell repertoires in COVID-19. Study details: Acute and convalescent COVID-19 specimens originated in the United States, Italy and Spain. T cells, B-cell-depleted T cells, or PBMCs provided the cDNA or gDNA that served as material.

Per the authors' pipeline: Counts of nucleated cells, estimated from reference gene primer amplification, were obtained. The data were produced by immunoSEQ multiplex PCR, yet TCRdb's version contains in-frame clones alone and is incomplete. For V, J and clone size, that table is used; D and trimming come from the DNA. The table records roughly 60,000 clones, around 90% of them present only once. This TCR derives from a man aged 50-59 years with active COVID-19. Sequenced: peripheral blood.

The CDR3 DNA sequence: TGTGCCAGCAGCGTAGAGGACCTCCCCGGGGCTGAAGCTTTCTTT. It encodes CASSVEDLPGAEAFF. The V call is TRBV9, the J call TRBJ1-1; D unclear. The germline gives CDR1 SGDLS, CDR2 YYNGEE. Trimming took off 0 bases at V and 6 bases at J, with 15 bases between the two ends. This CDR3 region has 15 residues.